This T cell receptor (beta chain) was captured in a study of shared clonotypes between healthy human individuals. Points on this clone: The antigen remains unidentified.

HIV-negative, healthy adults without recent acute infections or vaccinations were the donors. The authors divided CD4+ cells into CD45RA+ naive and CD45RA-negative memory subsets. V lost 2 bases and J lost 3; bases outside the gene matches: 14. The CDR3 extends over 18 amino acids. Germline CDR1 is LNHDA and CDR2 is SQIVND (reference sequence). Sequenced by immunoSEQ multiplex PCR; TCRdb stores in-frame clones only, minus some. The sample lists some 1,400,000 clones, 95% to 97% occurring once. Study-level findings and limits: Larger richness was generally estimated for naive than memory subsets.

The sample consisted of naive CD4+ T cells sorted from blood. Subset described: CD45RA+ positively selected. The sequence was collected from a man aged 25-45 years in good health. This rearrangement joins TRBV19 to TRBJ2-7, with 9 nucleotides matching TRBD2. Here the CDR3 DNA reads TGTGCCAGTAGTATACTAGCGGGATCGGGGACCCTTCTCTACGAGCAGTACTTC. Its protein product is CASSILAGSGTLLYEQYF.